These 20 T cell receptor beta chains share one sample of origin, sequenced in a study of T cell changes during pregnancy in multiple sclerosis. Generated by immunoSEQ multiplex PCR, the TCRdb table keeps only in-frame clones and is missing some. The sample comprises roughly 93,000 clones, 85% to 95% of which are singletons, and 0.8% to 0.95% rests with the top ten. The source was peripheral blood, collected before pregnancy. These receptors originate from a female donor with multiple sclerosis, enrolled in a pregnancy study.

The chain couples TRBV5-1 to TRBJ2-2; 9 positions agree with TRBD1. The CDR3 extends over 15 amino acids. The trim removed 4 bases at V and 5 bases at J, leaving 6 bases unmatched. Germline-derived CDR1 and CDR2 are SGHRS and YFSETQ. The CDR3 nucleotides read TGCGCCAGCAGCCCCGTGACAGGGGGAACCGGGGAGCTGTTTTTT. This encodes CASSPVTGGTGELFF.

The gene calls are TRBV10-2 and TRBJ2-3; 8 bases agree with TRBD1. There are 15 residues in the CDR3. Germline assignment: CDR1 WSHSY and CDR2 SAAADI. The V gene end was trimmed by 3 bases and the J gene end by 2 bases; junction bases not matched to a gene: 4. The CDR3 bases are TGCGCCAGCAGTGATCAGGGGGCCCTCACAGATACGCAGTATTTT. Translated, it gives CASSDQGALTDTQYF.

The V gene is TRBV11-3, the J gene TRBJ2-7; maybe TRBD1 (7 bases). CDR3 length: 13 residues. The V end lost 2 bases, the J end lost 6 bases, and 11 bases lay between the germline ends. Germline V gene data show CDR1 as SGHNT and CDR2 as YENEEA. CDR3 residues: CASSLLQGGEQYF. The CDR3 DNA follows: TGTGCCAGCAGCTTACTTCAGGGGGGCGAGCAGTACTTC.

The DNA for the CDR3 is TGTGCCAGCAGCCCTGGGGACACCTATAATTCACCCCTCCACTTT. Its translation: CASSPGDTYNSPLHF. The V gene is TRBV7-3, the J gene TRBJ1-6; D may be TRBD1 (6 bases). CDR3 length: 15 amino acids. With 5 bases removed from V and 2 bases from J, the gap between germline ends came to 10 bases. Germline V CDR1 and CDR2: SGHTA, FQGTGA.

The V and J genes are TRBV7-2 and TRBJ2-4, with TRBD1 identical over 7 bases. The V gene end was trimmed by 5 bases and the J gene end by 1 base; junction bases not matched to a gene: 8. Per the germline V gene, CDR1 is SGHTA and CDR2 is FQGNSA. The CDR3 has 16 amino acids. CDR3 DNA: TGTGCCAGCAGCGCCGACAGGGATCGGGCCAAAAACATTCAGTACTTC. Translated, it gives CASSADRDRAKNIQYF.

V and J are TRBV28 and TRBJ1-2; 9 bases line up with TRBD1. There are 15 residues in the CDR3. Germline loops: CDR1 MDHEN, CDR2 SYDVKM. Trimming took 4 bases from V and 7 from J; bases not matched to a gene: 10. The CDR3 loop is CASSSPGQGLGGYTF. CDR3 DNA sequence: TGTGCCAGCAGTTCGCCGGGACAGGGATTGGGTGGCTACACCTTC.

The chain has TRBV28 and TRBJ2-7; 11 bases line up with TRBD1. The CDR3 covers 17 residues. The germline gives CDR1 MDHEN, CDR2 SYDVKM. V lost 5 bases, J lost 0 bases, and 9 bases stayed unmatched. The CDR3 sequence: CASSPRTGGDFSYEQYF. For the CDR3, the DNA is TGTGCCAGCAGTCCCAGGACAGGGGGCGATTTCTCCTACGAGCAGTACTTC.

The CDR3 DNA sequence: TGTGCCAGCAGCGCGAACACCGGGGAGCTGTTTTTT. It translates to CASSANTGELFF. The chain is built from TRBV2 and TRBJ2-2; D is unresolved. This CDR3 is 12 amino acids long. The germline V and J ends were trimmed by 6 bases and 0 bases, with 2 bases remaining between them. The V gene's germline CDR1 is SNHLY and CDR2 FYNNEI.

The chain couples TRBV5-1 to TRBJ1-4; no reliable D call. This CDR3 contains 14 residues. V lost 5 bases to trimming and J lost 0 bases, with 8 bases between them. Germline CDR1 reads SGHRS; CDR2 reads YFSETQ. This CDR3 reads CASRGPPTNEKLFF. CDR3 in DNA: TGCGCCAGCAGGGGCCCGCCAACTAATGAAAAACTGTTTTTT.

This rearrangement joins TRBV28 to TRBJ2-7; tentatively, D is TRBD2 (5 bases). Trimming removed 11 bases at V and 5 bases at J, with 22 bases between. The CDR3 is 14 amino acids. Germline CDR1 and CDR2: MDHEN and SYDVKM. In nucleotides, the CDR3 is TGTGCCTCACCTCCTCCCGGGATTCGGGACGAGCAGTACTTC. Its translation: CASPPPGIRDEQYF.

This clone was seen a few times. The chain links TRBV5-4 to TRBJ1-2; 7 bases are a match to TRBD1. CDR1 and CDR2 from the germline V gene are SGHNT and YYREEE (reference sequence). There are 14 residues in the CDR3. Germline trimming cut 3 bases from V and 4 bases from J; bases unmatched to any gene: 6. This CDR3 is CASSSNRGLYGYTF. The CDR3 DNA reads TGTGCCAGCAGCTCAAACAGGGGACTCTATGGCTACACCTTC.

The rearrangement joins TRBV19 to TRBJ1-5; unclear D gene. Germline assignment: CDR1 LNHDA and CDR2 SQIVND (reference sequence). The CDR3 spans 16 residues. V was clipped by 1 base and J by 3 bases, with 13 bases between them. The CDR3 DNA sequence: TGTGCCAGTAGTATAGTCCGGGTCTTCAACAATCAGCCCCAGCATTTT. Translated, it gives CASSIVRVFNNQPQHF. The variable domain in full, with the rest retrieved from reference TRBV19 and TRBJ1-5, is DGGITQSPKYLFRKEGQNVTLSCEQNLNHDAMYWYRQDPGQGLRLIYYSQIVNDFQKGDIAEGYSVSREKKESFPLTVTSAQKNPTAFYLCASSIVRVFNNQPQHFGDGTRLSIL.

This chain joins TRBV19 and TRBJ2-3; the match to TRBD1 covers 8 bases. In germline, CDR1 is LNHDA, CDR2 SQIVND (reference sequence). V gave up 5 bases and J gave up 0 bases; unmatched junction bases: 1. CDR3 length equals 14 residues. The CDR3 is CASSDRGSTDTQYF. Here the CDR3 DNA reads TGTGCCAGTAGTGACAGGGGAAGCACAGATACGCAGTATTTT.

The chain carries TRBV5-4 and TRBJ1-4; a weak D match, TRBD1 (5 bases). Trimming pared 1 base from V and 8 bases from J, leaving 12 bases between. CDR3 length: 14 residues. Germline V lookup: CDR1 SGHNT, CDR2 YYREEE (reference sequence). The CDR3 loop is CASSLYGGGEKLFF. The CDR3 bases are TGTGCCAGCAGCTTGTACGGGGGAGGGGAAAAACTGTTTTTT.

The CDR3 spells CASSQSTGTYSYEQYF. DNA of the CDR3: TGCGCCAGCAGCCAATCGACAGGGACGTACTCCTACGAGCAGTACTTC. The genes are TRBV4-3 and TRBJ2-7; 7 bases are shared with TRBD1. V was clipped by 2 bases and J by 0 bases; unmatched bases: 7. The germline V gene has CDR1 LGHNA and CDR2 YSLEER. This CDR3 is built from 16 residues.

The CDR3 reads CASSVDREPLHF. The CDR3 DNA sequence: TGTGCCAGCAGCGTAGACAGGGAACCCCTCCACTTT. The chain uses TRBV9 and TRBJ1-6, with D perhaps TRBD1 (6 bases). Germline V gene sequence: CDR1 SGDLS, CDR2 YYNGEE. Trimming took off 0 bases at V and 12 bases at J, with 7 bases between the two ends. This CDR3 is built from 12 residues.

V usage is TRBV29-1 and J usage is TRBJ1-1, with D possibly TRBD1 on 5 matching bases. Germline V gene data show CDR1 as SQVTM and CDR2 as ANQGSEA. The CDR3 covers 15 residues. Trimming removed 5 bases at V and 3 bases at J, with 19 bases between. This chain's CDR3 is CSVTGTEKADTEAFF. DNA for the CDR3: TGCAGCGTTACCGGGACTGAGAAAGCGGACACTGAAGCTTTCTTT.

The chain is built from TRBV7-3 and TRBJ1-1, with unresolved D. The V end lost 3 bases, the J end lost 4 bases, and 9 bases lay between the germline ends. Germline V gene lookup returns CDR1 SGHTA and CDR2 FQGTGA. This CDR3 region has 13 residues. The CDR3 DNA follows: TGTGCCAGCAGCTTGCGAGAGGGCACTGAAGCTTTCTTT. This translates into CASSLREGTEAFF.

The chain has TRBV7-6 and TRBJ2-1, with 7 nucleotides matching TRBD2. After removal of 3 bases from V and 0 bases from J, the junction contained 14 bases not matched to a gene. Germline values: CDR1 SGHVS, CDR2 FNYEAQ. This CDR3 region has 19 residues. In nucleotides, the CDR3 is TGTGCCAGCAGCTTTTCAACGGGAGGTAGGGGTAGCTCCTACAATGAGCAGTTCTTC. Amino acid sequence: CASSFSTGGRGSSYNEQFF.

J is TRBJ2-6 and V is TRBV4-2, with 13 bases matching TRBD2. With V trimmed by 0 bases and J by 0 bases, 5 bases remained unmatched. CDR1 and CDR2 (germline): LGHNA, YNFKEQ. The CDR3 totals 20 residues. Here the CDR3 reads CASSQDAGLAGFSGANVLTF. DNA for the CDR3: TGTGCCAGCAGCCAAGACGCGGGACTAGCGGGATTCTCTGGGGCCAACGTCCTGACTTTC.